The 19 T cell receptor beta chains listed next were all sequenced from one sample in a study of OX40 agonist ivuxolimab in advanced cancers. The method was immunoSEQ multiplex PCR; TCRdb's version includes in-frame clones alone and lacks a portion of them. Of about 81,000 clones listed, about 80% are singletons. Sequencing was performed on CD4+ or CD8+ T cells sorted from blood, taken in a trial of the OX40 agonist ivuxolimab. The receptors stem from an adult with an advanced solid tumor such as melanoma, head and neck, liver or kidney cancer.

For the CDR3, the DNA is TGTGCCACCGTGGGGGCTAGGGAGTTAGATACGCAGTATTTT. Translated: CATVGARELDTQYF. The chain combines TRBV15 with TRBJ2-3; D may be TRBD1 (6 bases). Germline values: CDR1 LNHNV, CDR2 YYDKDF (reference sequence). V was shortened by 8 bases and J by 5 bases, with 17 bases between the two germline ends. This CDR3 spans 14 amino acids.

The gene calls are TRBV9 and TRBJ2-2; maybe TRBD1 (6 bases). V was trimmed by 6 bases and J by 1 base, leaving 22 bases between them. Germline V gene lookup returns CDR1 SGDLS and CDR2 YYNGEE. The CDR3 loop spans 18 amino acids. CDR3 nucleotides: TGTGCCAGCACCGACAGGAGGCACTCTCCTCTGAACACCGGGGAGCTGTTTTTT. Protein product: CASTDRRHSPLNTGELFF.

This clone was observed once. The genes are TRBV7-9 and TRBJ2-5; D perhaps matches TRBD2 (5 bases). V lost 5 bases and J 5 bases, leaving 12 bases between the germline ends. The CDR3 sequence is 13 residues long. Looked up from germline, CDR1 is SEHNR and CDR2 is FQNEAQ (reference sequence). CDR3 amino acids: CASSLTGVETQYF. CDR3 nucleotide sequence: TGTGCCAGCAGCCTTACCGGGGTTGAGACCCAGTACTTC.

This clone was found a few times. V is TRBV2 and J is TRBJ1-2; 7 bases align to TRBD1. The germline CDR1 and CDR2 sequences are SNHLY and FYNNEI. V lost 4 bases and J lost 4; bases outside the gene matches: 3. This CDR3 is built from 13 residues. CDR3 sequence reads: CASSVDRLYGYTF. CDR3 nucleotides: TGTGCCAGCAGTGTGGACAGGCTCTATGGCTACACCTTC. The full variable domain, with the rest looked up from reference TRBV2 and TRBJ1-2, is EPEVTQTPSHQVTQMGQEVILRCVPISNHLYFYWYRQILGQKVEFLVSFYNNEISEKSEIFDDQFSVERPDGSNFTLKIRSTKLEDSAMYFCASSVDRLYGYTFGSGTRLTVV.

The V call is TRBV28, the J call TRBJ2-5, with a tentative D call TRBD2 (5 bases). There are 14 residues in the CDR3. Per the germline V gene, CDR1 is MDHEN and CDR2 is SYDVKM. V was pared by 4 bases and J by 5 bases, with 14 bases between. CDR3: CASSSGKGRETQYF. DNA of the CDR3: TGTGCCAGCAGTTCCGGGAAAGGACGGGAGACCCAGTACTTC.

This sequence joins TRBV5-8 and TRBJ2-1; 9 positions agree with TRBD2. CDR3 length equals 15 residues. Germline CDR1 SGHTS, CDR2 YDEGEE. The J segment lost 8 bases and the V segment lost 5 bases, leaving 11 bases of the junction unmatched. The DNA of the CDR3 is TGTGCCAGCAGAGGGGTAGCGGGGGCCCGATATGAGCAGTTCTTC. It encodes CASRGVAGARYEQFF.

The CDR3 is CASSLGSWTGYTGELFF. The CDR3 DNA is TGTGCCAGCAGCTTGGGCTCTTGGACAGGGTACACCGGGGAGCTGTTTTTT. The chain joins TRBV5-4 to TRBJ2-2, with TRBD1 identical over 8 bases. Germline CDR1 reads SGHNT; CDR2 reads YYREEE (reference sequence). V trimming: 0 bases; J trimming: 3 bases; junction bases outside the gene matches: 7. CDR3 length: 17 amino acids.

This chain uses TRBV10-3 with TRBJ1-2, with 9 bases that match TRBD1. V shed 1 base, J shed 6 bases, and the junction held 0 bases outside the gene matches. From germline, CDR1 is ENHRY and CDR2 SYGVKD. The CDR3 consists of 13 residues. This chain's CDR3 is CAISEWTGDGYTF. The CDR3 DNA reads as TGTGCCATCAGTGAGTGGACAGGGGATGGCTACACCTTC.

The chain joins TRBV18 to TRBJ1-3, with D unclear. CDR3 length equals 15 residues. Trimming took off 2 bases at V and 3 bases at J, with 11 bases between the two ends. CDR1 and CDR2 (germline): KGHSH, LQKENI. The chain's CDR3 is CASSPKLGFGNTIYF. The CDR3 coding sequence is TGTGCCAGCTCACCAAAACTCGGATTTGGAAACACCATATATTTT.

This rearrangement joins TRBV7-2 to TRBJ2-1; D gene ambiguous. The germline V gene encodes CDR1 SGHTA and CDR2 FQGNSA. The V and J ends lost 1 base and 5 bases respectively, with 9 bases between them. This CDR3 has 14 amino acids. The CDR3 protein is CASSLVTANNEQFF. The CDR3 DNA is TGTGCCAGCAGCTTAGTAACGGCCAACAATGAGCAGTTCTTC.

V and J are TRBV7-9 and TRBJ2-1; 12 nucleotides match TRBD2. This CDR3 has 17 residues. The germline V gene has CDR1 SEHNR and CDR2 FQNEAQ (reference sequence). Losses at the gene ends were 5 bases for V and 7 bases for J; bases not matched to a gene: 12. The CDR3 loop is CASSPKTSGSLHNEQFF. In DNA form, the CDR3 reads TGTGCCAGCAGCCCTAAGACTAGCGGGAGCTTGCATAATGAGCAGTTCTTC.

V gene TRBV2 combines with J gene TRBJ2-3, with a possible D match to TRBD1 (6 bases). Germline CDR1 is SNHLY and CDR2 is FYNNEI. V lost 1 base, J lost 4 bases, and 6 bases lay in between. The CDR3 covers 13 residues. The CDR3 region is CASSEGTADTQYF. Here the CDR3 DNA reads TGTGCCAGCAGTGAAGGGACAGCAGATACGCAGTATTTT.

The chain combines TRBV2 with TRBJ2-5, with no clear D. This CDR3 is 13 amino acids long. Trimming cost V 7 bases and J 4 bases, with 13 bases left between them. Per germline, CDR1 SNHLY and CDR2 FYNNEI. The CDR3 region is CASNRRAGETQYF. The CDR3 nucleotides read TGTGCCAGCAACCGAAGGGCCGGAGAGACCCAGTACTTC.

This clone showed up just once. CDR3 sequence (DNA): TGTGCCAGCAGCTTCCAGAGATATCAGCCCCAGCATTTT. As protein: CASSFQRYQPQHF. The rearrangement uses TRBV7-2 and TRBJ1-5, with D uncertain. The V and J ends lost 3 bases and 5 bases respectively, with 8 bases between them. Germline CDR1 SGHTA, CDR2 FQGNSA. CDR3 length: 13 residues.

The sample holds one count of this clone. The chain joins TRBV5-4 to TRBJ2-5; D may correspond to TRBD1 or TRBD2 (5 bases each). The CDR3 has 15 residues. Trimming removed 2 bases at V and 2 bases at J, with 13 bases between. Germline V gene sequence: CDR1 SGHNT, CDR2 YYREEE (reference sequence). This chain's CDR3 is CASSFEGFGQETQYF. Written as DNA, the CDR3 is TGTGCCAGCAGCTTCGAGGGGTTTGGACAAGAGACCCAGTACTTC.

This chain links TRBV23-1 with TRBJ1-5; the match to TRBD1 covers 9 bases. TRBV23-1 falls under the ORF class, with uncertain function. The V gene end was trimmed by 2 bases and the J gene end by 7 bases; junction bases not matched to a gene: 12. CDR3 size: 17 residues. CDR3 coding DNA: TGCGCCAGCAGTCAAATGGGACAGGGATGGGGGGGGCAGCCCCAGCATTTT. This gives the protein CASSQMGQGWGGQPQHF.

The V gene is TRBV10-3, the J gene TRBJ2-5; D may match TRBD1 or TRBD2 (5 bases each). Trimming took 6 bases from V and 1 from J, leaving 12 bases between them. There are 14 residues in the CDR3. Germline V lookup: CDR1 ENHRY, CDR2 SYGVKD. The CDR3 sequence is CAISPPGRQETQYF. Here the CDR3 DNA reads TGTGCCATCAGCCCCCCGGGGCGCCAAGAGACCCAGTACTTC.

CDR3 nucleotides: TGTGCCTGGAGTCTCCGGGTCAGGGGGCGAAATAATGAGCAGTTCTTC. It translates to CAWSLRVRGRNNEQFF. J is TRBJ2-1 and V is TRBV30, with 8 bases identical to TRBD1. The germline gives CDR1 GTSNPN, CDR2 SVGIG (reference sequence). The ends lost 2 bases at V and 7 bases at J; junction bases unmatched: 13. The CDR3 is 16 residues long.

The CDR3 nucleotides read TGTGCCACCAGCAGAGGGGACTGGGAGCGGTTCACAGATACGCAGTATTTT. Its protein is CATSRGDWERFTDTQYF. The J gene is TRBJ2-3, the V gene TRBV15, with D possibly TRBD2 on 6 matching bases. This CDR3 region has 17 residues. Per germline, CDR1 LNHNV and CDR2 YYDKDF (reference sequence). The V end lost 1 base, the J end lost 2 bases, and 16 bases lay between the germline ends.